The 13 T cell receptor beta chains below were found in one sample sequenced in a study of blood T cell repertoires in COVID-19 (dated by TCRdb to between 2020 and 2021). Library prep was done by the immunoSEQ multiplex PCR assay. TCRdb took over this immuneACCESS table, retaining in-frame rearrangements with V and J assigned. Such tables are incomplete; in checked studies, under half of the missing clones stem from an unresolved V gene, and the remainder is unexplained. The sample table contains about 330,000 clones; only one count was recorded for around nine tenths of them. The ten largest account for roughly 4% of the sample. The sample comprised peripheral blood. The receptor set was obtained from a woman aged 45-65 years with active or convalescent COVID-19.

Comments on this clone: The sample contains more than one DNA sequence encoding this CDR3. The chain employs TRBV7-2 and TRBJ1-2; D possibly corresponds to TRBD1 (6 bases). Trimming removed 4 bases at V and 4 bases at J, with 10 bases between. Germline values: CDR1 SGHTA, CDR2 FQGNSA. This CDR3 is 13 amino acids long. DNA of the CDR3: TGTGCCAGCAGCTACCGACAGGTCTATGGCTACACCTTC. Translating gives CASSYRQVYGYTF.

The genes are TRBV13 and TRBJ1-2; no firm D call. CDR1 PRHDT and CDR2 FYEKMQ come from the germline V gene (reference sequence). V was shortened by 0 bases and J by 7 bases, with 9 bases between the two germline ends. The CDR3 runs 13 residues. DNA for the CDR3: TGTGCCAGCAGCTTAGGATGGGCGCGTGGCTACACCTTC. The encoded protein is CASSLGWARGYTF.

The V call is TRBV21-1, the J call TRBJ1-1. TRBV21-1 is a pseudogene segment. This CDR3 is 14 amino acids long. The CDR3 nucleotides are TGTGCCAGCAGCATTGCGCTATGGAACACTGAAGCTTTCTTT. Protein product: CASSIALWNTEAFF.

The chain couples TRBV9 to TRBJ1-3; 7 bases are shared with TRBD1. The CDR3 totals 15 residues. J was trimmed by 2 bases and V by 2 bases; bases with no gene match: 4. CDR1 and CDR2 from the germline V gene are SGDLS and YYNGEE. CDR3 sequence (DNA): TGTGCCAGCAGCGTGGGGACAGTCACTGGAAACACCATATATTTT. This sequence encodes CASSVGTVTGNTIYF.

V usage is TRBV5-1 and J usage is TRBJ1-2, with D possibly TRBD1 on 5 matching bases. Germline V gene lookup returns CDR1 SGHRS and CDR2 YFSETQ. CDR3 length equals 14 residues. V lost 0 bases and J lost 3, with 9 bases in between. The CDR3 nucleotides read TGCGCCAGCAGCTTGGGGCAGGGTGACTATGGCTACACCTTC. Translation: CASSLGQGDYGYTF. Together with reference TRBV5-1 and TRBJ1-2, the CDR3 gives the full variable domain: KAGVTQTPRYLIKTRGQQVTLSCSPISGHRSVSWYQQTPGQGLQFLFEYFSETQRNKGNFPGRFSGRQFSNSRSEMNVSTLELGDSALYLCASSLGQGDYGYTFGSGTRLTVV.

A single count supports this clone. The CDR3 bases are TGTGCCAGCAGCGAAGGACTAACCGCCTACGAGCAGTACTTC. It yields the protein CASSEGLTAYEQYF. This chain uses TRBV28 with TRBJ2-7, with D perhaps matching TRBD2 (6 bases). The ends were cut back, 6 bases at V and 2 bases at J, with 14 bases in the middle. There are 14 residues in the CDR3. In germline, CDR1 is MDHEN, CDR2 SYDVKM. The variable domain in full, with the rest retrieved from reference TRBV28 and TRBJ2-7, is DVKVTQSSRYLVKRTGEKVFLECVQDMDHENMFWYRQDPGLGLRLIYFSYDVKMKEKGDIPEGYSVSREKKERFSLILESASTNQTSMYLCASSEGLTAYEQYFGPGTRLTVT.

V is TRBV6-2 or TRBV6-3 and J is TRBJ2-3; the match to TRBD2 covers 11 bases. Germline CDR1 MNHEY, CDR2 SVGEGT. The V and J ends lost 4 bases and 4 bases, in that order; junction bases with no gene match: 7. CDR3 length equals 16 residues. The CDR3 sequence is CASSSLLAGGADTQYF. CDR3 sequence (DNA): TGTGCCAGCAGTTCCCTCCTAGCGGGGGGTGCAGATACGCAGTATTTT.

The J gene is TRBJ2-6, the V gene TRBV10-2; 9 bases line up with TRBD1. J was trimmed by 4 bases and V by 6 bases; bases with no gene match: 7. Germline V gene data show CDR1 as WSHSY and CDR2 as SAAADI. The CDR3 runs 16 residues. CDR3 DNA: TGCGCCAGCAGAGATACCGGGACAGGGGGGGCCAACGTCCTGACTTTC. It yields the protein CASRDTGTGGANVLTF.

CDR3 sequence: CASSLDYFSEQYF. The CDR3, as DNA: TGTGCCAGCAGCTTAGATTATTTCAGCGAGCAGTACTTC. The V call is TRBV11-3, the J call TRBJ2-7; no clear D gene. The CDR3 sequence is 13 residues long. Trimming took off 0 bases at V and 6 bases at J, with 9 bases between the two ends. CDR1 and CDR2 (germline): SGHNT, YENEEA.

CDR3 sequence reads: CASSWGQGSGSTYNEQFF. CDR3 DNA sequence: TGTGCCAGCAGCTGGGGACAGGGGAGCGGGAGCACCTACAATGAGCAGTTCTTC. This rearrangement joins TRBV7-2 to TRBJ2-1; 10 bases agree with TRBD1. Per the germline V gene, CDR1 is SGHTA and CDR2 is FQGNSA. J gave up 2 bases and V 4 bases, and 11 bases lay outside the gene matches. This CDR3 contains 18 residues.

The CDR3 region is CASSPGTSGETQYF. As DNA, the CDR3 is TGTGCCAGCAGTCCGGGGACTTCCGGGGAGACCCAGTACTTC. The V and J genes are TRBV27 and TRBJ2-5, with D possibly being TRBD2 (6 bases). CDR3 size: 14 residues. V was trimmed by 5 bases and J by 5 bases, leaving 15 bases between them. CDR1 is MNHEY and CDR2 is SMNVEV in the germline V gene (reference sequence).

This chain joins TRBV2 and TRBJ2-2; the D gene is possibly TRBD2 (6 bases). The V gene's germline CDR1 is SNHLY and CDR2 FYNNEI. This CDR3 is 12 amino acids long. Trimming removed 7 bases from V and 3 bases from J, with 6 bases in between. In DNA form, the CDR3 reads TGTGCCAGCACGGGGGACACCGGGGAGCTGTTTTTT. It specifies CASTGDTGELFF.

CDR3 sequence: CATSRDRGPDTQYF. In DNA form, the CDR3 reads TGTGCCACCAGCAGGGACAGGGGGCCAGATACGCAGTATTTT. The chain is built from TRBV15 and TRBJ2-3; TRBD1 matches at 11 bases. This CDR3 has 14 residues. Trimming took 3 bases from V and 4 from J; bases not matched to a gene: 0. CDR1 and CDR2 from the germline V gene are LNHNV and YYDKDF (reference sequence).